Described below is a single TCR beta chain sequence and its context. The target antigen is unknown. CDR1 is SGHVS, CDR2 FNYEAQ, per germline. This CDR3 has 16 residues. V was cut by 2 bases and J by 5 bases, with 16 bases left in between. This PCR relied on a set of 60 Vbeta primers and 13 Jbeta primers. The method was immunoSEQ multiplex PCR; TCRdb's version includes in-frame clones alone and lacks a portion of them. In total, the table holds about 160,000 clones. The sample belongs to a study of cytomegalovirus exposure and HLA in healthy donors. Study in general: Genotyping of 300 to 450 donors showed that around 86% belonged to the Caucasian-associated ancestry cluster. Findings and limits, study-wide: When analyzed later, the rates of TCR association showed variation by HLA locus, with DRB1 the most and HLA-C the fewest.

The rearrangement uses TRBV7-6 and TRBJ2-1; D remains unclear. The sequence was collected from a woman aged 45-60 years in good health and CMV-seronegative. The sample taken for sequencing was PBMCs. CDR3 protein: CASSLIAHSPNNEQFF. CDR3 DNA sequence: TGTGCCAGCAGCTTAATCGCGCACAGCCCCAACAATGAGCAGTTCTTC. The full variable domain, its missing parts supplied by reference TRBV7-6 and TRBJ2-1, is GAGVSQSPRYKVTKRGQDVALRCDPISGHVSLYWYRQALGQGPEFLTYFNYEAQQDKSGLPNDRFSAERPEGSISTLTIQRTEQRDSAMYRCASSLIAHSPNNEQFFGPGTRLTVL.